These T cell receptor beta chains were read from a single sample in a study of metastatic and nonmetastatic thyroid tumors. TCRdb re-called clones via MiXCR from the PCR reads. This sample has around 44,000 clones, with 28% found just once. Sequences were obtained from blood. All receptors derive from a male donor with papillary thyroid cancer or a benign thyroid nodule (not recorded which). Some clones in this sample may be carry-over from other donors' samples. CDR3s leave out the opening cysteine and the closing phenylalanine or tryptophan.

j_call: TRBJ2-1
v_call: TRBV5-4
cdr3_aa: ASSLDSNSYNEQF

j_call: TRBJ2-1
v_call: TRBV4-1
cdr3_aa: ASSRGSSFNEQF

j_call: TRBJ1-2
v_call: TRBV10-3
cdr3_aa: AISESQGANYGYT

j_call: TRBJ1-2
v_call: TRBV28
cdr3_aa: ASSPTGSYGYT

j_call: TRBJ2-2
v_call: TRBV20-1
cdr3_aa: SARGFRGKEELF

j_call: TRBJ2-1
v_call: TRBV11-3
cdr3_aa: ASSLGEASYNEQF

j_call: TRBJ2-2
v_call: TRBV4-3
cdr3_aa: ASSQDPYRANTGELF

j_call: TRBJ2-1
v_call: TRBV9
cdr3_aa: ASSDLAGAYNEQF

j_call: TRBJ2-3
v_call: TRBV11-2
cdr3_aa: ASTGHRGIDTQY

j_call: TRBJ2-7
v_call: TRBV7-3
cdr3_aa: ASSLGPAREQY

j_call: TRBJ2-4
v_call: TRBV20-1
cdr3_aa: SAWAPHDLNIQY

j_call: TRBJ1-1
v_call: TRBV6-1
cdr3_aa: ASSRELRGEAF

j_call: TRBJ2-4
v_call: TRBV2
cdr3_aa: ASSESGGENIQY

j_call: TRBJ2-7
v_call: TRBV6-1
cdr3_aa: ASSEALLEQY

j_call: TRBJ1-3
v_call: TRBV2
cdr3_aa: ASSEGDTIY

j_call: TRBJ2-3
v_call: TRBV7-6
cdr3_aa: ASSPGLAGVRTQY